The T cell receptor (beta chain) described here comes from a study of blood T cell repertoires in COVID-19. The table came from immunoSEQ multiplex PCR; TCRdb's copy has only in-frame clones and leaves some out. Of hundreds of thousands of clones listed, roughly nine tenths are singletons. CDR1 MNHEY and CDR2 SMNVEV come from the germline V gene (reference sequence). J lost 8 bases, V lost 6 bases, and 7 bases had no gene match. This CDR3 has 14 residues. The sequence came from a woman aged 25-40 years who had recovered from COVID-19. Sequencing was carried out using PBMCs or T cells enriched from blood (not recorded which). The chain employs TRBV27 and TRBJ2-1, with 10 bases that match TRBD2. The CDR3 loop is CASSLSGRTYEQFF. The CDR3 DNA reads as TGTGCCAGCAGCCTTAGCGGGAGGACGTATGAGCAGTTCTTC.